Detailed here is one T cell receptor (beta chain). Original processing notes: Estimation of nucleated cell counts relied on the amplification of reference gene primers. TCRdb's copy holds only in-frame clones and misses some; the assay was immunoSEQ multiplex PCR. Clone size and V and J calls were adopted from that table, with D and trimming inferred from the DNA. Seen here are 160,000 or so clones, about 83% observed once, and the top ten hold about an eighth. The data are from a study of blood T cell repertoires in COVID-19. Overall study: The United States, Italy and Spain supplied acute and convalescent COVID-19 samples. T cells, B-cell-depleted T cells, or PBMCs provided the cDNA or gDNA that served as material.

Germline CDR1 is SGHTA and CDR2 is FQGNSA. CDR3 size: 14 residues. Trimming removed 0 bases from V and 3 bases from J, with 9 bases in between. Sequenced material: peripheral blood. The chain has TRBV7-2 and TRBJ2-7, with a possible D match to TRBD2 (5 bases). The clonotype was recovered from a man aged 70-80 years who had recovered from COVID-19. CDR3 bases: TGTGCCAGCAGCTTAGCCCCGGGGAGCTACGAGCAGTACTTC. Amino acids: CASSLAPGSYEQYF.